This T cell receptor (beta chain) was obtained from a study of a mutant IDH1 vaccine in newly diagnosed glioma. Sequencing used immunoSEQ multiplex PCR; TCRdb keeps in-frame clones, though not all of them. The profile shows about 53,000 clones, around 80% of them singletons. The time point is: week 23, last vaccination. The study gave 300 ug of mutant IDH1 20-mer peptide per vaccine dose, with topical imiquimod. The ends lost 1 base at V and 7 bases at J; junction bases unmatched: 16. The CDR3 runs to 18 residues. Germline V gene lookup returns CDR1 SGHRS and CDR2 YFSETQ. About this clone itself: Its antigen is unknown.

Study-wide points: Alterations occurring in top peripheral T cell clonotypes seemed unrelated to pseudoprogression.

The material was PBMCs, obtained from a glioma patient whose treatment included an IDH1 peptide vaccine. The chain carries TRBV5-1 and TRBJ1-5; 8 bases are a match to TRBD1. This clonotype was sampled from a woman aged 40 to 50 with glioma. Some clones in this sample may be carry-over from other donors' samples. The CDR3 DNA is TGCGCCAGCAGCTTGAGCCCCCCACCAGGACAGGGTTGGCAGCCCCAGCATTTT. Translated: CASSLSPPPGQGWQPQHF.